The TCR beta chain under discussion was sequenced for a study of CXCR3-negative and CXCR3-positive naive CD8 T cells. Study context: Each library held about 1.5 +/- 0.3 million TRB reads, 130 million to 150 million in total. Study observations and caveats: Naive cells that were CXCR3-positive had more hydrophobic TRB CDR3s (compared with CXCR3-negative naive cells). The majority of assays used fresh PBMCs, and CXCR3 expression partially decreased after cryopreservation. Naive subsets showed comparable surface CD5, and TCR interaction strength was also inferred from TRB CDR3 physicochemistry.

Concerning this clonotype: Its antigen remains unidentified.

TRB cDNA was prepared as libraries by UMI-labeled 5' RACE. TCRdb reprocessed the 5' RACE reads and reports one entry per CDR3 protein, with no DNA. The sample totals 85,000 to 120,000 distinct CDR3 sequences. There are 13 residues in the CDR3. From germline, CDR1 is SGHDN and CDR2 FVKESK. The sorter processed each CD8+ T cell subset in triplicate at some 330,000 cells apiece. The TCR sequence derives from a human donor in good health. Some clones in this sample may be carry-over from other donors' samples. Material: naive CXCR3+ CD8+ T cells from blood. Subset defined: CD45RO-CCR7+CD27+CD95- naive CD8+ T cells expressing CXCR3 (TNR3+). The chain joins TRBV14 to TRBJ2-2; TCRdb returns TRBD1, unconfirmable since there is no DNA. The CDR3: CASSQAGTGELFF.